A selection of T cell receptor beta chains follows, all from one sample in a study of control samples from healthy donors and cancer patients. Measured with immunoSEQ multiplex PCR; TCRdb has only the in-frame clones, and not every one. The table records roughly 98,000 clones, 82% of them present only once. Sequencing was done on a sample of blood. All receptors come from an older woman in good health. Both conserved end residues are part of each CDR3. Each record gives: D gene, J gene, clone size, V gene, CDR3 protein, CDR3 DNA. A D gene is named only where the DNA matches it firmly. Clone size is stated in some rows and not others, as once, few, many or a class when expanded.

>TRBD1|TRBJ2-7|once|TRBV7-9
CASSLSGTGNEQYF
TGTGCCAGCAGCTTATCAGGGACAGGGAACGAGCAGTACTTC
>.|TRBJ1-5|.|TRBV18
CASSRQDNQPQHF
TGTGCCAGCTCACGGCAGGACAATCAGCCCCAGCATTTT
>.|TRBJ2-7|.|TRBV12-3/TRBV12-4
CASSSSVYEQYF
TGTGCCAGCAGCTCCTCGGTCTACGAGCAGTACTTC
>.|TRBJ2-1|.|TRBV5-1
CASSQQGGRNNEQFF
TGCGCCAGCAGCCAGCAGGGGGGGAGGAACAATGAGCAGTTCTTC
>TRBD1|TRBJ1-2|.|TRBV12-5
CASGWPQGARGYTF
TGTGCTAGTGGTTGGCCTCAGGGGGCGCGAGGCTACACCTTC
>TRBD1|TRBJ2-3|.|TRBV10-3
CAATRSGGSTDTQYF
TGTGCCGCTACTAGGTCAGGGGGAAGCACAGATACGCAGTATTTT
>.|TRBJ2-5|.|TRBV18
CASSPPLMRSGVRETQYF
TGTGCCAGCTCACCACCGTTAATGAGGAGTGGAGTGAGGGAGACCCAGTACTTC
>.|TRBJ2-1|.|TRBV6-4
CASSPRAQGFWNEQFF
TGTGCCAGCAGCCCACGGGCGCAGGGGTTTTGGAATGAGCAGTTCTTC
>.|TRBJ1-1|.|TRBV10-2
CASSEQVGTEAFF
TGCGCCAGCAGTGAGCAAGTAGGGACTGAAGCTTTCTTT
>.|TRBJ1-5|once|TRBV7-2
CASSLRGNGDQPQHF
TGTGCCAGCAGCTTAAGAGGTAACGGAGATCAGCCCCAGCATTTT
>TRBD2|TRBJ2-5|few|TRBV2
CASSAVDLAGGQETQYF
TGTGCCAGCAGTGCCGTAGATCTAGCGGGGGGACAAGAGACCCAGTACTTC
>.|TRBJ2-3|many|TRBV6-5
CASSPRDPRDTQYF
TGTGCCAGCAGTCCCCGGGACCCAAGAGATACGCAGTATTTT
>.|TRBJ1-3|.|TRBV27
CASTTLQSGNTIYF
TGTGCCAGCACAACTCTCCAGTCTGGAAACACCATATATTTT
>TRBD1|TRBJ1-4|few|TRBV6-1
CASSDRGRVTNEKLFF
TGTGCCAGCAGTGACAGGGGGAGGGTAACTAATGAAAAACTGTTTTTT
>.|TRBJ1-2|few|TRBV5-6
CASFRAGAGALSGGYTF
TGTGCCAGCTTCAGGGCAGGGGCAGGGGCTCTGTCTGGTGGCTACACCTTC
>.|TRBJ1-6|few|TRBV3-1/TRBV3-2
CASSQGPGAAYNSPLHF
TGTGCCAGCAGCCAAGGCCCCGGGGCGGCCTATAATTCACCCCTCCACTTT
>.|TRBJ2-2|.|TRBV12-2
CASRSGDTGELFF
TGTGCAAGTCGCTCCGGGGACACCGGGGAGCTGTTTTTT
>TRBD1|TRBJ2-7|.|TRBV27
CASREWDSNYEQYF
TGTGCCAGCCGTGAGTGGGACAGCAACTACGAGCAGTACTTC
>TRBD1|TRBJ1-1|.|TRBV27
CASRGTGVGIAFF
TGTGCCAGCAGAGGGACAGGGGTAGGTATAGCTTTCTTT
>.|TRBJ1-1|.|TRBV10-3
CAISEQSVTEAFF
TGTGCCATCAGTGAACAGTCAGTTACTGAAGCTTTCTTT
>TRBD1|TRBJ1-4|.|TRBV6-2/TRBV6-3
CASSSRSEGAQRLFF
TGTGCCAGCAGTTCAAGATCGGAGGGGGCACAGCGACTGTTTTTT
>TRBD2|TRBJ2-7|.|TRBV5-8
CASRGLAGLYEQYF
TGTGCCAGCAGGGGACTAGCGGGGCTCTACGAGCAGTACTTC
>.|TRBJ1-2|.|TRBV7-2
CASSLEDRRRNYGYTF
TGTGCCAGCAGCCTCGAGGACAGAAGGCGGAACTATGGCTACACCTTC
>.|TRBJ1-2|.|TRBV7-2
CASSLNDRLYGYTF
TGTGCCAGCAGCTTAAACGACAGGTTATATGGCTACACCTTC
>.|TRBJ1-1|.|TRBV29-1
CSVDPGNTEAFF
TGCAGCGTTGACCCAGGGAACACTGAAGCTTTCTTT
>TRBD1|TRBJ2-1|.|TRBV28
CASSFQGTGGYNEQFF
TGTGCCAGCAGTTTCCAGGGGACAGGGGGCTACAATGAGCAGTTCTTC
>.|TRBJ2-7|.|TRBV6-2/TRBV6-3
CASSYWTTAYEQYF
TGTGCCAGCAGTTATTGGACCACCGCCTACGAGCAGTACTTC
>TRBD1|TRBJ1-6|once|TRBV14
CASSQGGQVIGNSPLHF
TGTGCCAGCAGCCAAGGGGGACAGGTTATTGGTAATTCACCCCTCCACTTT
>.|TRBJ1-5|.|TRBV9
CASSPSWVGQPQHF
TGTGCCAGCAGCCCTAGTTGGGTGGGTCAGCCCCAGCATTTT
>TRBD1|TRBJ2-3|.|TRBV7-2
CASSSRDRADTQYF
TGTGCCAGCAGCTCCCGGGACAGGGCAGATACGCAGTATTTT
>.|TRBJ2-3|.|TRBV7-9
CASLGGTYTDTQYF
TGTGCCAGTCTGGGGGGGACATACACAGATACGCAGTATTTT
>.|TRBJ1-2|.|TRBV5-8
CASSLAHSYTF
TGTGCCAGCAGCTTGGCCCATAGCTACACCTTC
>.|TRBJ1-4|.|TRBV6-1
CASSEVRGLNEKLFF
TGTGCCAGCAGTGAAGTCCGGGGCCTAAATGAAAAACTGTTTTTT
>.|TRBJ2-6|.|TRBV6-2/TRBV6-3
CASSYSGSSGANVLTF
TGTGCCAGCAGTTACTCAGGGAGCTCTGGGGCCAACGTCCTGACTTTC
>TRBD2|TRBJ2-3|.|TRBV6-6
CASRPGLAGGTDTQYF
TGTGCCAGCAGACCCGGACTAGCGGGTGGTACAGATACGCAGTATTTT
>TRBD1|TRBJ1-3|.|TRBV18
CASSQGAFSGNTIYF
TGTGCCAGCTCGCAGGGGGCTTTCTCTGGAAACACCATATATTTT
>TRBD2|TRBJ2-7|few|TRBV5-4
CASTSTGLAGGQTGYEQYF
TGTGCCAGCACTTCGACGGGACTAGCGGGGGGTCAAACGGGGTACGAGCAGTACTTC
>.|TRBJ2-3|many|TRBV4-1
CASRGGTADTQYF
TGCGCCAGCAGGGGTGGGACTGCAGATACGCAGTATTTT
>.|TRBJ2-7|.|TRBV15
CATSRDFRGHEQYF
TGTGCCACCAGCAGAGATTTCAGGGGTCACGAGCAGTACTTC
>.|TRBJ1-5|.|TRBV15
CATGGSRRNQPQHF
TGTGCCACCGGGGGCAGTCGGAGAAATCAGCCCCAGCATTTT
>TRBD1|TRBJ2-1|.|TRBV6-5
CASRGTGGAHNEQFF
TGTGCCAGCAGGGGGACAGGGGGCGCCCACAATGAGCAGTTCTTC
>.|TRBJ1-1|few|TRBV6-5
CASRSGMGPEAFF
TGTGCCAGCAGGAGCGGGATGGGCCCTGAAGCTTTCTTT
>TRBD1|TRBJ1-2|.|TRBV4-2
CASSVILDRGDHGYTF
TGTGCCAGCAGCGTGATCCTGGACAGGGGAGATCATGGCTACACCTTC
>.|TRBJ1-5|once|TRBV19
CAAGRQGSRQPQHF
TGTGCCGCAGGGAGGCAGGGATCGCGTCAGCCCCAGCATTTT
>.|TRBJ2-7|few|TRBV7-9
CASSLVLGDEQYF
TGTGCCAGCAGCTTAGTCCTGGGGGACGAGCAGTACTTC
>.|TRBJ1-3|.|TRBV19
CASSPGTFTSGNTIYF
TGTGCCAGTAGTCCTGGGACGTTCACCTCTGGAAACACCATATATTTT
>.|TRBJ2-5|.|TRBV11-2
CASSQLASAPETQYF
TGTGCCAGCAGCCAGTTAGCTAGCGCACCGGAGACCCAGTACTTC
>.|TRBJ2-3|.|TRBV7-9
CASSLARSTDTQYF
TGTGCCAGCAGCTTAGCAAGGAGCACAGATACGCAGTATTTT
>.|TRBJ2-6|once|TRBV4-1
CASSQGGRPSGANVLTF
TGCGCCAGCAGCCAAGGGGGACGGCCCTCTGGGGCCAACGTCCTGACTTTC
>TRBD1|TRBJ1-1|.|TRBV5-1
CASSFGQGEVETEAFF
TGCGCCAGCAGCTTTGGACAGGGGGAGGTGGAGACTGAAGCTTTCTTT
>.|TRBJ2-1|.|TRBV25-1
CASSERWRAYNEQFF
TGTGCCAGCAGTGAACGGTGGAGGGCCTACAATGAGCAGTTCTTC
>TRBD1|TRBJ1-1|.|TRBV29-1
CSEWDRGNTEAFF
TGCAGCGAGTGGGACAGGGGAAACACTGAAGCTTTCTTT